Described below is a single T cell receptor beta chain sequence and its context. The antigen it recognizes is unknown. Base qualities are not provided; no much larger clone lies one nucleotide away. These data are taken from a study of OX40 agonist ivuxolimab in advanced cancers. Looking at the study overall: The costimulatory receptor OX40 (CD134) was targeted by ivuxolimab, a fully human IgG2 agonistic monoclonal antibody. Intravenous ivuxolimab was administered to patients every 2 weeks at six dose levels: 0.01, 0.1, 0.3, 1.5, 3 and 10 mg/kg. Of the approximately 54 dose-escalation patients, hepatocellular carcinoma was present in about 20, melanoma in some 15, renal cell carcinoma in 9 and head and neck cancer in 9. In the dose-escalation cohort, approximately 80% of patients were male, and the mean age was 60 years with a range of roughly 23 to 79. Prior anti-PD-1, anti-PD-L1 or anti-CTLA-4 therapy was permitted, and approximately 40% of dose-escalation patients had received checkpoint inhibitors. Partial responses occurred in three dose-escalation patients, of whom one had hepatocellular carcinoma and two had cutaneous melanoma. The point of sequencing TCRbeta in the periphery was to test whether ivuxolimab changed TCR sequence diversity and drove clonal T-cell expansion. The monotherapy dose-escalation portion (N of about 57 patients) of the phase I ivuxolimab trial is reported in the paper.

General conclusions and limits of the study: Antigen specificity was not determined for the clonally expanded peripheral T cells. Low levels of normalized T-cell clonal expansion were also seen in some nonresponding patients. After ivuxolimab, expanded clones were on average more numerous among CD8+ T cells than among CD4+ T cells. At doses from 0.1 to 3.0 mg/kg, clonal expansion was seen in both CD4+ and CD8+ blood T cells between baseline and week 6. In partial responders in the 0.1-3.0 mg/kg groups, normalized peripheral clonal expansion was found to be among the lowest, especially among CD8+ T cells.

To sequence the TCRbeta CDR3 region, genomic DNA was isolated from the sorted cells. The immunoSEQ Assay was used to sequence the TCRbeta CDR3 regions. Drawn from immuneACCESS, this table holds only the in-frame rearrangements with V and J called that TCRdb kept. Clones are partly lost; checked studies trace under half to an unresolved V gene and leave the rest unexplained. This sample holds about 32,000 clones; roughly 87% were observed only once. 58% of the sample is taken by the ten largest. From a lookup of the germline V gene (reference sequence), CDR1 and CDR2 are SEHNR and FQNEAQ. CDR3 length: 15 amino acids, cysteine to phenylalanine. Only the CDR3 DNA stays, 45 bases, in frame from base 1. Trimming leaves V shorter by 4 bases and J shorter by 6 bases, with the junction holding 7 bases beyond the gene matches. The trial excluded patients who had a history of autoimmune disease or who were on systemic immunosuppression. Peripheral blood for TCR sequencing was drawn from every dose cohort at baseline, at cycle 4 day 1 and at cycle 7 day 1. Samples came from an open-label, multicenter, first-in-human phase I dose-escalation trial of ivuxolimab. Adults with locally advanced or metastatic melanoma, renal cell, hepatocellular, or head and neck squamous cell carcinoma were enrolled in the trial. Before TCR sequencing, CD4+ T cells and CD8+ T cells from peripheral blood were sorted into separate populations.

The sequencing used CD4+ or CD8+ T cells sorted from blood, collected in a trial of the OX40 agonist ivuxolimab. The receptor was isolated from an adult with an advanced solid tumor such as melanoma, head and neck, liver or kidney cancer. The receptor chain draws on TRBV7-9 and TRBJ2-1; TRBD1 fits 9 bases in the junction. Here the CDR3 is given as CASSSPGQGINEQFF. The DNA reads TGTGCCAGCAGCTCCCCGGGACAGGGAATCAATGAGCAGTTCTTC.